What follows are 2 T cell receptor beta chains derived from one specimen sequenced in a study of blood T cell repertoires in COVID-19. Repertoires were generated with immunoSEQ multiplex PCR, while TCRdb's copy carries only in-frame clones and drops some. The top ten hold approximately 15% of the sample, which has tens of thousands of clones, less than 75% seen once. Sequencing was done on a sample of peripheral blood. These receptors all stem from a woman in her 70s with acute or convalescent COVID-19.

The chain links TRBV5-1 to TRBJ2-3; 9 bases agree with TRBD2. Germline-derived CDR1 and CDR2 are SGHRS and YFSETQ. The CDR3 spans 16 residues. Germline trimming cut 1 base from V and 2 bases from J; bases unmatched to any gene: 5. Here the CDR3 reads CASSLSLAGPTDTQYF. In nucleotides, the CDR3 is TGCGCCAGCAGCTTGAGTCTAGCGGGGCCCACAGATACGCAGTATTTT.

V and J are TRBV6-5 and TRBJ1-1; D perhaps matches TRBD1 (5 bases). Trimming took off 2 bases at V and 11 bases at J, with 9 bases between the two ends. Looked up from germline, CDR1 is MNHEY and CDR2 is SVGAGI. The CDR3 is 11 residues long. As DNA, the CDR3 is TGTGCCAGCAGTTACCAGGGAGGGGCTTTCTTT. Translating gives CASSYQGGAFF.